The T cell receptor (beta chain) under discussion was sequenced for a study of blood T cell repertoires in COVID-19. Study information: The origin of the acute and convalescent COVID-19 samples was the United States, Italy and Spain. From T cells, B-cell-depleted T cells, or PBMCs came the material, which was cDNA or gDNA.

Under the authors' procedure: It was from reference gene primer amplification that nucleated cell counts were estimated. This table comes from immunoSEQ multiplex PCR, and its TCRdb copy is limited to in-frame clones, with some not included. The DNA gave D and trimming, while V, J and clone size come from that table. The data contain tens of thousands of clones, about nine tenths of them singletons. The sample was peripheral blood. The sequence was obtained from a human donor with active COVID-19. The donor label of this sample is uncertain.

DNA for the CDR3: TGTGCCAGTAGTATCCGGGACAGGGCCACCGGGGAGCTGTTTTTT. Translated: CASSIRDRATGELFF. The chain has TRBV19 and TRBJ2-2; TRBD1 matches 9 bases. Germline loops: CDR1 LNHDA, CDR2 SQIVND (reference sequence). After removal of 3 bases from V and 4 bases from J, the junction contained 3 bases not matched to a gene. The CDR3 length is 15 residues.